This T cell receptor beta chain originates from a study of regulatory T cells in long-lasting Graves disease. The authors built TCR beta libraries using iRepertoire HTBI primers and Arm-PCR of CDR3 regions. TCRdb fed the multiplex PCR reads into MiXCR, producing one record per CDR3 protein. The table records roughly 500,000 distinct CDR3 sequences, about 12% of them present only once. This sample's time point: newly diagnosed GD, antithyroid drugs for less than 3 months. PBMC RNA was the source of the TCR library. This clonotype has just a few counts. CDR3 length: 12 amino acids. CDR1 is KGHSH and CDR2 is LQKENI in the germline V gene. Trimming removed 5 bases from V and 5 bases from J, with 6 bases in between. The same data also went into a second study, on T cells in Graves' hyperthyroidism and ophthalmopathy.

The source is a woman aged 30 to 39 with Graves disease. V usage is TRBV18 and J usage is TRBJ2-2; D ambiguous. The sequenced sample was peripheral blood mononuclear cells (PBMCs), obtained at new diagnosis, from a patient treated with antithyroid drugs. The CDR3 coding sequence is TGTGCCAGCTCATTTCAAACCGGGGAGCTGTTTTTT. Translation: CASSFQTGELFF.